A selection of T cell receptor beta chains follows, all from one sample in a study of cytomegalovirus exposure and HLA in healthy donors. Sequencing used immunoSEQ multiplex PCR; TCRdb keeps in-frame clones, though not all of them. The data show some 220,000 clones, with around 89% seen just once and around 1% held by the top ten. Source material: PBMCs. These receptors were obtained from a woman under 30 in good health and CMV-seronegative. CDR3s include the opening cysteine and the closing phenylalanine or tryptophan. The order of the fields is clone size, J gene, V gene, D gene, CDR3 DNA, CDR3 protein. D genes are given only for firm matches. Clone size is given for some rows only: seen once, a few or many times, or a class if the clone is expanded.

clone_size: -
j_call: TRBJ1-5
v_call: TRBV9
d_call: -
cdr3_nt: TGTGCCAGCAGCGTAGGCGGGAATGGCAATCAGCCCCAGCATTTT
cdr3_aa: CASSVGGNGNQPQHF

clone_size: once
j_call: TRBJ2-5
v_call: TRBV4-2
d_call: -
cdr3_nt: TGTGCCAGCAGCCAAGACCGGGTCCAGGGAGAGACCCAGTACTTC
cdr3_aa: CASSQDRVQGETQYF

clone_size: -
j_call: TRBJ2-3
v_call: TRBV5-4
d_call: TRBD1
cdr3_nt: TGTGCCAGCAGCCGCTGGGACAGGGAAACAGATACGCAGTATTTT
cdr3_aa: CASSRWDRETDTQYF

clone_size: -
j_call: TRBJ1-3
v_call: TRBV6-5
d_call: -
cdr3_nt: -
cdr3_aa: CASSSSGNPGNTIYF

clone_size: -
j_call: TRBJ1-2
v_call: TRBV21-1
d_call: -
cdr3_nt: TGTGCCAGCAGCAAAATTCGGAGGGTTTCTAACTATGGCTACACCTTC
cdr3_aa: CASSKIRRVSNYGYTF

clone_size: -
j_call: TRBJ2-7
v_call: TRBV4-1
d_call: TRBD2
cdr3_nt: TGCGCCAGCAGCCAACCGACTAGCGGGGATCACGAGCAGTACTTC
cdr3_aa: CASSQPTSGDHEQYF

clone_size: -
j_call: TRBJ2-7
v_call: TRBV6-5
d_call: TRBD2
cdr3_nt: TGTGCCAGCAGTGGGACTAGCGGCCCCTACGAGCAGTACTTC
cdr3_aa: CASSGTSGPYEQYF

clone_size: -
j_call: TRBJ1-2
v_call: TRBV29-1
d_call: -
cdr3_nt: TGCAGCGTTGAAGAGGGTGGCAGGGGCTATGGCTACACCTTC
cdr3_aa: CSVEEGGRGYGYTF

clone_size: -
j_call: TRBJ2-7
v_call: TRBV6-4
d_call: -
cdr3_nt: TGTGCCAGCAGCGAAATCCCGGGAGACTACGAGCAGTACTTC
cdr3_aa: CASSEIPGDYEQYF

clone_size: -
j_call: TRBJ1-1
v_call: TRBV7-2
d_call: TRBD1
cdr3_nt: TGTGCCAGCAGTATGACAGGGGGTGACACTGAAGCTTTCTTT
cdr3_aa: CASSMTGGDTEAFF

clone_size: -
j_call: TRBJ1-3
v_call: TRBV9
d_call: -
cdr3_nt: TGTGCCAGCAGCGCAACAGTCGGACTCGACGGAAACACCATATATTTT
cdr3_aa: CASSATVGLDGNTIYF

clone_size: once
j_call: TRBJ2-7
v_call: TRBV19
d_call: -
cdr3_nt: TGTGCCAGTAGTACAAGACAGAGAATTTACGAGCAGTACTTC
cdr3_aa: CASSTRQRIYEQYF

clone_size: -
j_call: TRBJ1-1
v_call: TRBV5-1
d_call: -
cdr3_nt: TGCGCCAGCAGCTTTCAGGGACAGAACACTGAAGCTTTCTTT
cdr3_aa: CASSFQGQNTEAFF

clone_size: -
j_call: TRBJ2-7
v_call: TRBV19
d_call: -
cdr3_nt: TGTGCCAGTAACGCCGGTAGTCGCTACGAGCAGTACTTC
cdr3_aa: CASNAGSRYEQYF

clone_size: -
j_call: TRBJ2-1
v_call: TRBV7-6
d_call: TRBD2
cdr3_nt: TGTGCCAGCAGCTTAGCCCCGACTAGCGGGGGCTACAATGAGCAGTTCTTC
cdr3_aa: CASSLAPTSGGYNEQFF

clone_size: -
j_call: TRBJ2-1
v_call: TRBV5-1
d_call: -
cdr3_nt: TGCGCCAGCAGCTTGGGTTTAGGCGGGGTCGATGAGCAGTTCTTC
cdr3_aa: CASSLGLGGVDEQFF

clone_size: -
j_call: TRBJ2-4
v_call: TRBV2
d_call: -
cdr3_nt: TGTGCCAGCAGTCAGAACGCCTCTCCCGGGAACATTCAGTACTTC
cdr3_aa: CASSQNASPGNIQYF

clone_size: -
j_call: TRBJ1-5
v_call: TRBV10-2
d_call: TRBD1
cdr3_nt: TGCGCCAGCAGTTGGGGACAGGGTGGGAGTCAGCCCCAGCATTTT
cdr3_aa: CASSWGQGGSQPQHF

clone_size: -
j_call: TRBJ2-1
v_call: TRBV15
d_call: -
cdr3_nt: TGTGCCACCAGCAGTTCGTTTGTAGCCCTCGGTGATGTCAATGAGCAGTTCTTC
cdr3_aa: CATSSSFVALGDVNEQFF

clone_size: -
j_call: TRBJ1-1
v_call: TRBV10-1
d_call: TRBD1
cdr3_nt: TGCGCCAGCAGTGAACAAGAGACAGGGGGGAACACTGAAGCTTTCTTT
cdr3_aa: CASSEQETGGNTEAFF

clone_size: -
j_call: TRBJ2-6
v_call: TRBV7-2
d_call: -
cdr3_nt: TGTGCCAGCAGCTTAAGTTCGAGGGCTAGCTCTGGGGCCAACGTCCTGACTTTC
cdr3_aa: CASSLSSRASSGANVLTF

clone_size: -
j_call: TRBJ2-2
v_call: TRBV5-4
d_call: -
cdr3_nt: TGTGCCAGCAGCCCCGGCGGCGGGTCCAACACCGGGGAGCTGTTTTTT
cdr3_aa: CASSPGGGSNTGELFF

clone_size: -
j_call: TRBJ2-1
v_call: TRBV25-1
d_call: -
cdr3_nt: TGTGCCAGCAGTGATGTAGGGGCCGGGCAGTTCTTC
cdr3_aa: CASSDVGAGQFF

clone_size: -
j_call: TRBJ2-7
v_call: TRBV11-2
d_call: TRBD1
cdr3_nt: TGTGCCAGCAGCCCGGACAGGGACGAGCAGTACTTC
cdr3_aa: CASSPDRDEQYF

clone_size: -
j_call: TRBJ2-7
v_call: TRBV7-9
d_call: -
cdr3_nt: TGTGCCAGCAGCTTATATGAGCGGGAGTACTTC
cdr3_aa: CASSLYEREYF

clone_size: -
j_call: TRBJ1-3
v_call: TRBV9
d_call: TRBD1
cdr3_nt: TGTGCCAGCAGCGGCCGGGACAGGATGGGAATCTCTGGAAACACCATATATTTT
cdr3_aa: CASSGRDRMGISGNTIYF

clone_size: -
j_call: TRBJ1-2
v_call: TRBV7-9
d_call: TRBD1
cdr3_nt: TGTGCCAGCAGCATGCCCGACAGGGGGGATGGCTACACCTTC
cdr3_aa: CASSMPDRGDGYTF

clone_size: once
j_call: TRBJ2-4
v_call: TRBV2
d_call: -
cdr3_nt: TGTGCCAGCAGTGATCGCAGACTCGTAGTAGCCAAAAACATTCAGTACTTC
cdr3_aa: CASSDRRLVVAKNIQYF

clone_size: -
j_call: TRBJ2-7
v_call: TRBV7-2
d_call: -
cdr3_nt: TGTGCCAGCAGCTTAGGCCCTACGTCCTACGAGCAGTACTTC
cdr3_aa: CASSLGPTSYEQYF

clone_size: once
j_call: TRBJ1-3
v_call: TRBV13
d_call: TRBD1
cdr3_nt: TGTGCCAGCAGCCTAGAGCGAGGACAGGGGACTGGAAACACCATATATTTT
cdr3_aa: CASSLERGQGTGNTIYF

clone_size: -
j_call: TRBJ2-7
v_call: TRBV6-5
d_call: -
cdr3_nt: TGTGCCAGCAGTTACCAACCTAGCGTAGGGATCGAGCAGTACTTC
cdr3_aa: CASSYQPSVGIEQYF

clone_size: -
j_call: TRBJ1-2
v_call: TRBV11-2
d_call: -
cdr3_nt: TGTGCCAGCAGCTTAGTAATTGGCTACACCTTC
cdr3_aa: CASSLVIGYTF

clone_size: -
j_call: TRBJ2-4
v_call: TRBV7-8
d_call: TRBD2
cdr3_nt: TGTGCCAGCAGCCGGTCTGGGGGGGGGAACATTCAGTACTTC
cdr3_aa: CASSRSGGGNIQYF

clone_size: -
j_call: TRBJ1-4
v_call: TRBV6-5
d_call: -
cdr3_nt: TGTGCCAGCAGTTATAAGGGGCTAGAAAAACTGTTTTTT
cdr3_aa: CASSYKGLEKLFF

clone_size: few
j_call: TRBJ2-5
v_call: TRBV18
d_call: TRBD1
cdr3_nt: TGTGCCGGTGGACAGGGAATTGAGGAGACCCAGTACTTC
cdr3_aa: CAGGQGIEETQYF

clone_size: -
j_call: TRBJ1-2
v_call: TRBV7-2
d_call: -
cdr3_nt: TGTGCCAGCAGCTTATCTGATTTGGCGGGTCGAAACTATGGCTACACCTTC
cdr3_aa: CASSLSDLAGRNYGYTF

clone_size: few
j_call: TRBJ2-2
v_call: TRBV9
d_call: -
cdr3_nt: TGTGCCAGCAGCGTAGCGGGGATCGGGGAGCTGTTTTTT
cdr3_aa: CASSVAGIGELFF

clone_size: -
j_call: TRBJ2-7
v_call: TRBV29-1
d_call: TRBD1
cdr3_nt: TGCAGCGCGACCCGGGACAGGGGGCGCGAGCAGTACTTC
cdr3_aa: CSATRDRGREQYF

clone_size: -
j_call: TRBJ2-1
v_call: TRBV5-1
d_call: -
cdr3_nt: TGCGCCAGCAAAGAGAGCGATGAGCAGTTCTTC
cdr3_aa: CASKESDEQFF

clone_size: -
j_call: TRBJ2-3
v_call: TRBV5-1
d_call: TRBD2
cdr3_nt: TGCGCCAGCACCAACCTCGCCAGCGGGGGTGCAGATACGCAGTATTTT
cdr3_aa: CASTNLASGGADTQYF

clone_size: -
j_call: TRBJ2-7
v_call: TRBV7-9
d_call: -
cdr3_nt: TGTTCCAGCAGCCTAAGTTACGAGCAGTACTTC
cdr3_aa: CSSSLSYEQYF

clone_size: -
j_call: TRBJ2-2
v_call: TRBV15
d_call: -
cdr3_nt: TGTGCCACCAGCAGAGATCGCGGAGTCACCGGGGAGCTGTTTTTT
cdr3_aa: CATSRDRGVTGELFF

clone_size: -
j_call: TRBJ2-1
v_call: TRBV10-3
d_call: TRBD2
cdr3_nt: TGTGCCATCAGCGGGACTAGCGGGAGTAATGAGCAGTTCTTC
cdr3_aa: CAISGTSGSNEQFF

clone_size: -
j_call: TRBJ2-4
v_call: TRBV4-3
d_call: -
cdr3_nt: TGCGCCAGCAGCCACCGAGGACAGAACATTCAGTACTTC
cdr3_aa: CASSHRGQNIQYF

clone_size: -
j_call: TRBJ2-3
v_call: TRBV11-3
d_call: -
cdr3_nt: TGTGCCAGCAGCTCGAGCCTCGGGGTCAGTACAGATACGCAGTATTTT
cdr3_aa: CASSSSLGVSTDTQYF

clone_size: -
j_call: TRBJ2-1
v_call: TRBV19
d_call: -
cdr3_nt: TGTGCCAGTAGTATAGCGGGAGGGGGCAGGCATGAGCAGTTCTTC
cdr3_aa: CASSIAGGGRHEQFF